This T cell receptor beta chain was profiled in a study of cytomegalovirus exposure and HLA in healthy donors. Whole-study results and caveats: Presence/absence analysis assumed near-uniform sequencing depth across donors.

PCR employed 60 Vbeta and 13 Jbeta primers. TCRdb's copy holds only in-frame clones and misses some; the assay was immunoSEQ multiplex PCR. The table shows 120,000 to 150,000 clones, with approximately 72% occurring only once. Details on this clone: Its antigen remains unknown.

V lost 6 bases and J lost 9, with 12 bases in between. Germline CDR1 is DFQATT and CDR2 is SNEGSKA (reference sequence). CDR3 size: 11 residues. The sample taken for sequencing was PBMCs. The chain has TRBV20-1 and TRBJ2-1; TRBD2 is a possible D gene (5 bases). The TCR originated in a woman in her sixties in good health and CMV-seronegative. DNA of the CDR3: TGCAGTGCCGCCGGGGTAGGTGAGCAGTTCTTC. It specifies CSAAGVGEQFF.